This T cell receptor beta chain stems from a study of molecular identifiers for immune sequencing clone quantification. General observations from the study: Underestimation of highly expanded clone sizes could arise where identical TCR molecules share a barcode. Clones above 20 RNA copies held over 98% of effector molecules, under 1% in naive cells.

Germline V CDR1 and CDR2: DFQATT, SNEGSKA (reference sequence). The V and J ends lost 7 bases and 10 bases respectively, with 19 bases between them. The CDR3 is made up of 12 amino acids. With respect to this clonotype: Its antigen remains unidentified. It may be a read error: a sequence one base away is much more abundant.

Previously described methods and listed TCR primers produced bulk TCR libraries. MiXCR, run by TCRdb on the PCR reads, gives a single entry per CDR3 protein. This table holds about 640,000 distinct CDR3 sequences, approximately 20% found once. Sequencing used naive CD8+ T cells from blood, with Jurkat cell RNA spiked in. As to subset: FACS-sorted CD8+CD4-CCR7+CD45RA+ naive T cells. The genes are TRBV20-1 and TRBJ1-1; D remains unclear. The origin of this receptor is a human donor in good health. Some libraries in this study had Jurkat cell RNA spiked in. The CDR3: CSELSREVGAFF. CDR3 nucleotide sequence: TGCAGTGAGCTTTCGAGAGAAGTGGGAGCTTTCTTT.